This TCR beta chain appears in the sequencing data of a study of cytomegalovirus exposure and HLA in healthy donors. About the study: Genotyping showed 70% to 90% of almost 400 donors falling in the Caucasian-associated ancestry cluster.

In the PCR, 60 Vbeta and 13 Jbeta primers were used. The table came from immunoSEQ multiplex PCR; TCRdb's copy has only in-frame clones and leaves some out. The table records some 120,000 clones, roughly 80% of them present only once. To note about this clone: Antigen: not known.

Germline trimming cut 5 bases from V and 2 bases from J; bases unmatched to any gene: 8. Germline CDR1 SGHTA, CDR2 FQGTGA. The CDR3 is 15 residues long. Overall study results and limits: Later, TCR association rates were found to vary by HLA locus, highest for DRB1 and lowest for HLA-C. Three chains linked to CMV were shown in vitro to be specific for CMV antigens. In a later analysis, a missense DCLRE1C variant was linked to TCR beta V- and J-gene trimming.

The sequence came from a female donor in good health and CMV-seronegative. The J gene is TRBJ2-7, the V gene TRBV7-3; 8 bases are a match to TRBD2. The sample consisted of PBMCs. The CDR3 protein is CASSLSGGLAYEQYF. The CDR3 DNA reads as TGTGCCAGCAGCCTATCGGGGGGGCTCGCCTACGAGCAGTACTTC.